Listed below are T cell receptor beta chains from one sample, sequenced in a study of T cell changes during pregnancy in multiple sclerosis. Generated by immunoSEQ multiplex PCR, the TCRdb table keeps only in-frame clones and is missing some. This repertoire shows tens of thousands of clones, around nine tenths found once; its top ten account for 3.3%. The sequencing used peripheral blood, collected in the first trimester of pregnancy. The source is a female donor in good health, enrolled as a control in a pregnancy study. The CDR3 runs from the conserved cysteine through the conserved F or W. D genes are given only for firm matches. Expanded clones are given a class, and other clones once, few, many or no size at all.

d_call clone_size j_call v_call cdr3_nt cdr3_aa
TRBD1 NA TRBJ1-1 TRBV28 TGTGCCAGCAGTCTAAGGACAGGGGGCACTGAAGCTTTCTTT CASSLRTGGTEAFF
TRBD2 NA TRBJ2-7 TRBV14 TGTGCCAGCAGTCTAGCGGGGGTTACCTACGAGCAGTACTTC CASSLAGVTYEQYF
NA NA TRBJ2-1 TRBV1 TGCACCAGCAGGCAAGGCACGAGCTCCTACAATGAGCAGTTCTTC CTSRQGTSSYNEQFF
TRBD1 NA TRBJ1-5 TRBV19 TGTGCCAGTAGTTCAGGGACAGGGGGCAATCAGCCCCAGCATTTT CASSSGTGGNQPQHF
NA NA TRBJ2-3 TRBV20-1 TGCAGTGCCCCCCACAACCCTTTGCAGTATTTT CSAPHNPLQYF
NA few TRBJ1-2 TRBV5-4 TGTGCCAGCAGCTTGCGGCAGGGCCATGGCTACACCTTC CASSLRQGHGYTF
NA NA TRBJ2-7 TRBV15 TGTGCCACCAGCAGAGATCTCCCCTACGAGCAGTACTTC CATSRDLPYEQYF
NA NA TRBJ1-3 TRBV9 TGTGCCAGCAGCGTAGAGGTCGGGTTCGGAAACACCATATATTTT CASSVEVGFGNTIYF
NA NA TRBJ1-4 TRBV9 TGTGCCAGCAGCGCCGGGACATCGGATGAAAAACTGTTTTTT CASSAGTSDEKLFF
TRBD1 NA TRBJ2-5 TRBV29-1 TGCAGCGTTCGAACCAGCCGGGACAGGGGGGCCCAGTACTTC CSVRTSRDRGAQYF
NA NA TRBJ1-5 TRBV6-1 TGTGCCAGCAGTGAATTGACAGGCAGCCTTCAGCCCCAGCATTTT CASSELTGSLQPQHF
NA once TRBJ1-1 TRBV6-5 TGTGCCAGCAGTTACTCGAAACAGTTGAACACTGAAGCTTTCTTT CASSYSKQLNTEAFF
TRBD1 NA TRBJ2-3 TRBV27 TGTGCCAGCAGTTTTGGGGACAGGGGCACAGATACGCAGTATTTT CASSFGDRGTDTQYF
TRBD1 NA TRBJ1-1 TRBV28 TGTGCCAGCAGTTCCCTCAGACAGGGATTGAACACTGAAGCTTTCTTT CASSSLRQGLNTEAFF
TRBD2 NA TRBJ2-5 TRBV5-8 TGTGCCAGCAGCTTGGGACTAGCGGGGCAAGAGACCCAGTACTTC CASSLGLAGQETQYF
NA few TRBJ1-1 TRBV5-1 TGCGCCAGCAGCCTGGAGCGGGGGACTGAAGCTTTCTTT CASSLERGTEAFF
NA NA TRBJ2-3 TRBV25-1 TGTGCCACCCACTCGGATACGCAGTATTTT CATHSDTQYF
TRBD2 NA TRBJ2-5 TRBV12-5 TGTGCTAGTGGTGGGGGGACTAGCGAGGGGGAGACCCAGTACTTC CASGGGTSEGETQYF
TRBD1 NA TRBJ1-1 TRBV25-1 TGTGCCAGCACCCACCAGGGGGCAAACACTGAAGCTTTCTTT CASTHQGANTEAFF
NA NA TRBJ2-3 TRBV25-1 TGTGCCAGCAGGGCAGGAGCGGCAGATACGCAGTATTTT CASRAGAADTQYF
TRBD1 NA TRBJ2-3 TRBV2 TGTGCCAGCAGGGCGGACAGGGGGCCGGGAAGAGATACGCAGTATTTT CASRADRGPGRDTQYF
NA NA TRBJ1-2 TRBV7-3 TGTGCCAGCACCCTTATGGGCTACACCTTC CASTLMGYTF